Presented here are 31 T cell receptor beta chains from one specimen sequenced in a study of shared clonotypes between healthy human individuals. Clones were sequenced by immunoSEQ multiplex PCR, and TCRdb holds only the in-frame ones, with some missing. The table lists about 2 million clones, roughly 94% of them singletons. The specimen was naive CD4+ T cells sorted from blood. Noted subset: CD45RA+ positively selected. The receptors here all came from a man between 18 and 29 years old in good health.

This clone has just one count. Other DNA sequences in the sample encode the same CDR3. The genes are TRBV30 and TRBJ1-2, with D hard to call. CDR3 length: 12 residues. From germline, CDR1 is GTSNPN and CDR2 SVGIG (reference sequence). V lost 3 bases and J 2 bases, leaving 7 bases between the germline ends. DNA for the CDR3: TGTGCCTGGAGAAGGCAAAACTATGGCTACACCTTC. Its translation: CAWRRQNYGYTF.

This clone has more than one count but fewer than ten. This chain connects TRBV28 to TRBJ1-6; 7 bases are shared with TRBD1. After removal of 5 bases from V and 7 bases from J, the junction contained 2 bases not matched to a gene. The CDR3 sequence is 13 residues long. Per the germline V gene, CDR1 is MDHEN and CDR2 is SYDVKM. In DNA, the CDR3 is TGTGCCAGCAGTGACAGGGAAAATTCACCCCTCCACTTT. It encodes CASSDRENSPLHF. Full variable domain (outside the CDR3, taken from reference TRBV28 and TRBJ1-6): DVKVTQSSRYLVKRTGEKVFLECVQDMDHENMFWYRQDPGLGLRLIYFSYDVKMKEKGDIPEGYSVSREKKERFSLILESASTNQTSMYLCASSDRENSPLHFGNGTRLTVT.

V usage is TRBV5-1 and J usage is TRBJ2-7, with D uncertain. The germline V and J ends were trimmed by 6 bases and 1 base, with 14 bases remaining between them. Germline CDR1 is SGHRS and CDR2 is YFSETQ. The CDR3 spans 14 residues. CDR3 DNA: TGCGCCAGCAAAGTGGTCGGTACTTCCTACGAGCAGTACTTC. This translates into CASKVVGTSYEQYF.

This chain connects TRBV6-1 to TRBJ1-2; D uncertain. This CDR3 has 11 amino acids. The germline gives CDR1 MNHNS, CDR2 SASEGT. Deletions cut 7 bases from V and 8 bases from J, with 11 bases between. The chain's CDR3 is CASNRQGGYTF. As DNA, the CDR3 is TGTGCCAGCAACCGCCAAGGGGGCTACACCTTC.

J is TRBJ2-5 and V is TRBV27; 9 positions match TRBD1. CDR1 and CDR2 from the germline V gene are MNHEY and SMNVEV (reference sequence). V lost 3 bases and J lost 4; bases outside the gene matches: 6. This CDR3 region has 15 residues. For the CDR3, the DNA is TGTGCCAGCAGTTTGGGACAGGGCGTAAGAGAGACCCAGTACTTC. It yields the protein CASSLGQGVRETQYF.

The CDR3 spells CASKAGTYEQYF. CDR3 in DNA: TGTGCCAGCAAGGCGGGAACCTACGAGCAGTACTTC. This sequence joins TRBV2 and TRBJ2-7, with D tentatively TRBD2 (6 bases). Trimming pared 7 bases from V and 2 bases from J, leaving 9 bases between. CDR1 and CDR2 (germline): SNHLY, FYNNEI. The CDR3 covers 12 residues.

V is TRBV5-6 and J is TRBJ1-4, with D possibly matching TRBD1 (5 bases). CDR3 length: 13 residues. Trimming left V 3 bases short and J 4 bases short, with 7 bases between. The germline V gene has CDR1 SGHDT and CDR2 YYEEEE. CDR3 in amino acids: CASSWTSNEKLFF. CDR3 nucleotides: TGTGCCAGCAGCTGGACAAGTAATGAAAAACTGTTTTTT.

The chain couples TRBV5-1 to TRBJ2-6; no clear D gene. Looked up from germline, CDR1 is SGHRS and CDR2 is YFSETQ. The CDR3 has 15 residues. Trimming removed 4 bases at V and 2 bases at J, with 10 bases between. Written as DNA, the CDR3 is TGCGCCAGCAGCCCTCCCTTGACTGGGGCCAACGTCCTGACTTTC. Encoded protein: CASSPPLTGANVLTF.

The CDR3 is CASTSTGGSYEQYF. CDR3 nucleotides: TGTGCCAGCACTTCCACTGGGGGCTCCTACGAGCAGTACTTC. The genes are TRBV6-1 and TRBJ2-7; TRBD1 or TRBD2 may be the D gene (5 bases each). CDR1 is MNHNS and CDR2 is SASEGT in the germline V gene. This CDR3 has 14 residues. Trimming removed 7 bases from V and 0 bases from J, with 13 bases in between.

The V and J genes are TRBV7-8 and TRBJ1-3; 7 positions match TRBD1. The ends lost 4 bases at V and 9 bases at J; junction bases unmatched: 6. This CDR3 is 13 amino acids long. Germline V gene sequence: CDR1 SGHVS, CDR2 FQNEAQ. The CDR3 coding sequence is TGTGCCAGCAGCTACGACAGGGACAGCACCATATATTTT. Translation gives CASSYDRDSTIYF. Complete variable domain (other parts from reference TRBV7-8 and TRBJ1-3): GAGVSQSPRYKVAKRGQDVALRCDPISGHVSLFWYQQALGQGPEFLTYFQNEAQLDKSGLPSDRFFAERPEGSVSTLKIQRTQQEDSAVYLCASSYDRDSTIYFGEGSWLTVV.

The rearrangement links TRBV2 to TRBJ1-2, with D hard to call. Germline loops: CDR1 SNHLY, CDR2 FYNNEI. This CDR3 comprises 12 residues. Trimming left V 6 bases short and J 2 bases short, with 7 bases between. The CDR3 DNA sequence: TGTGCCAGCAGACCTAGGAACTATGGCTACACCTTC. Protein: CASRPRNYGYTF. Using reference TRBV2 and TRBJ1-2 for the parts outside the CDR3, the full variable domain is EPEVTQTPSHQVTQMGQEVILRCVPISNHLYFYWYRQILGQKVEFLVSFYNNEISEKSEIFDDQFSVERPDGSNFTLKIRSTKLEDSAMYFCASRPRNYGYTFGSGTRLTVV.

The CDR3 here is CASSPFLGETQYF. The CDR3, as DNA: TGTGCCAGCTCACCTTTCTTAGGAGAGACCCAGTACTTC. The rearrangement links TRBV18 to TRBJ2-5; D not resolved. With 3 bases removed from V and 4 bases from J, the gap between germline ends came to 9 bases. This CDR3 comprises 13 residues. Germline V lookup: CDR1 KGHSH, CDR2 LQKENI. Variable domain in full (rest from reference TRBV18 and TRBJ2-5): NAGVMQNPRHLVRRRGQEARLRCSPMKGHSHVYWYRQLPEEGLKFMVYLQKENIIDESGMPKERFSAEFPKEGPSILRIQQVVRGDSAAYFCASSPFLGETQYFGPGTRLLVL.

The chain has TRBV6-5 and TRBJ1-4; 11 bases are a match to TRBD1. CDR1 MNHEY and CDR2 SVGAGI come from the germline V gene. V lost 0 bases, J lost 8 bases, and 5 bases stayed unmatched. The CDR3 length is 16 residues. The CDR3 loop is CASSYSVGDRGEKLFF. The CDR3 DNA is TGTGCCAGCAGTTACTCGGTTGGGGACAGGGGGGAAAAACTGTTTTTT.

This chain links TRBV30 with TRBJ2-5; 8 bases fit TRBD2. The trim removed 3 bases at V and 2 bases at J, leaving 8 bases unmatched. Germline V lookup: CDR1 GTSNPN, CDR2 SVGIG (reference sequence). CDR3 length: 15 amino acids. The CDR3 bases are TGTGCCTGGAGGCTCGGACTAGCCTTACAAGAGACCCAGTACTTC. This sequence encodes CAWRLGLALQETQYF.

This clone was detected a few times. The V call is TRBV6-5, the J call TRBJ1-6; 8 bases are shared with TRBD1. The CDR3 totals 14 residues. Germline CDR1 and CDR2: MNHEY and SVGAGI. Trimming at V came to 6 bases and at J to 9 bases, leaving 7 bases not matched to a gene. DNA for the CDR3: TGTGCCAGCAGCTGGACAGGGTTGGCTTCACCCCTCCACTTT. Protein product: CASSWTGLASPLHF.

This clone was counted a single time. The CDR3, as DNA: TGCGCCAGCAGACGAGGGCAGGGGGCGAACTATGGCTACACCTTC. Translated: CASRRGQGANYGYTF. The rearrangement uses TRBV5-1 and TRBJ1-2; 8 nucleotides align to TRBD1. From germline, CDR1 is SGHRS and CDR2 YFSETQ. Unmatched junction bases numbered 8, after V lost 5 bases and J lost 2 bases. The CDR3 is 15 amino acids.

The gene calls are TRBV5-1 and TRBJ1-4, with 9 bases identical to TRBD1. The CDR3 length is 16 residues. CDR1 SGHRS and CDR2 YFSETQ come from the germline V gene. V dropped 0 bases and J dropped 6; count of bases not matched to a gene: 6. The CDR3 loop reads CASSLADGTGYEKLFF. For the CDR3, the DNA is TGCGCCAGCAGCTTGGCCGACGGGACAGGGTATGAAAAACTGTTTTTT.

The chain has TRBV6-6 and TRBJ2-1; no clear D. This CDR3 region has 13 residues. The germline V gene encodes CDR1 MNHNY and CDR2 SVGAGI (reference sequence). Trimming stripped 2 bases from V and 15 bases from J, with 17 bases between. This CDR3 reads CASSYALGPVSFF. The CDR3 nucleotides read TGTGCCAGCAGTTACGCCCTCGGACCCGTATCGTTCTTC.

The chain combines TRBV6-1 with TRBJ1-1; D uncertain. Between the trimmed V and J ends, which lost 2 bases and 3 bases, there was a span of 13 bases. The CDR3 spans 15 residues. Germline CDR1 is MNHNS and CDR2 is SASEGT. Here the CDR3 reads CASSEFRVGYTEAFF. The CDR3 DNA reads as TGTGCCAGCAGTGAATTTCGGGTTGGGTACACTGAAGCTTTCTTT.

CDR3 loop: CASSGANTGELFF. CDR3 in DNA: TGTGCCAGCAGTGGGGCTAACACCGGGGAGCTGTTTTTT. The V and J genes are TRBV6-1 and TRBJ2-2; D not certain. The CDR3 is 13 amino acids. Germline V lookup: CDR1 MNHNS, CDR2 SASEGT. Trimming removed 4 bases from V and 2 bases from J, with 5 bases in between.

The rearrangement links TRBV6-1 to TRBJ1-4; TRBD1 matches at 8 bases. This CDR3 has 14 amino acids. The V and J ends lost 6 bases and 5 bases, in that order; junction bases with no gene match: 5. Germline CDR1 and CDR2: MNHNS and SASEGT. The CDR3 sequence: CASRRTGQNEKLFF. The CDR3 bases are TGTGCCAGCAGAAGGACAGGGCAAAATGAAAAACTGTTTTTT.

The rearrangement links TRBV6-5 to TRBJ1-5; D remains unclear. CDR1 and CDR2 (germline): MNHEY, SVGAGI. The CDR3 extends over 11 amino acids. V was clipped by 9 bases and J by 6 bases, with 9 bases between them. The CDR3 protein is CASQRGQPQHF. CDR3 DNA sequence: TGTGCCAGTCAACGGGGTCAGCCCCAGCATTTT.

V and J are TRBV18 and TRBJ1-2; perhaps TRBD1 as D (6 bases). In germline, CDR1 is KGHSH, CDR2 LQKENI. This CDR3 comprises 15 residues. V was pared by 4 bases and J by 0 bases, with 12 bases between. CDR3 DNA sequence: TGTGCCAGCTCACTCGGACAGCTTACTAACTATGGCTACACCTTC. Translating it yields CASSLGQLTNYGYTF.

The V and J genes are TRBV13 and TRBJ2-1; 8 nucleotides agree with TRBD1. The ends lost 0 bases at V and 2 bases at J; junction bases unmatched: 0. The CDR3 contains 15 residues. Germline V gives CDR1 PRHDT, CDR2 FYEKMQ (reference sequence). DNA of the CDR3: TGTGCCAGCAGCTTAGGGGACAGGGCCTACAATGAGCAGTTCTTC. Protein sequence: CASSLGDRAYNEQFF.

This clone was seen a single time. The J gene is TRBJ2-3, the V gene TRBV7-2; 8 bases map to TRBD2. The J segment lost 2 bases and the V segment lost 1 base, leaving 5 bases of the junction unmatched. The CDR3 loop spans 16 amino acids. Germline V gene lookup returns CDR1 SGHTA and CDR2 FQGNSA. The CDR3 here is CASSLGLARLTDTQYF. CDR3 in DNA: TGTGCCAGCAGCTTAGGACTAGCGAGACTCACAGATACGCAGTATTTT.

The chain is built from TRBV15 and TRBJ2-7; D gene ambiguous. The CDR3 is 16 residues long. V dropped 0 bases and J dropped 1 base, with 13 bases sitting between them. Germline V lookup: CDR1 LNHNV, CDR2 YYDKDF (reference sequence). The CDR3 region is CATSRDPSVSSYEQYF. The CDR3 bases are TGTGCCACCAGCAGAGATCCGAGCGTATCTTCCTACGAGCAGTACTTC.

This rearrangement joins TRBV11-2 to TRBJ1-2; a weak D match, TRBD1 (6 bases). CDR1 is SGHAT and CDR2 is FQNNGV in the germline V gene. CDR3 length equals 15 residues. V was shortened by 5 bases and J by 0 bases, with 13 bases between the two germline ends. CDR3 nucleotides: TGTGCCAGCAGCCACCACAGGGAAGCTAACTATGGCTACACCTTC. This sequence encodes CASSHHREANYGYTF.

This chain joins TRBV5-4 and TRBJ1-3; D unclear. V was cut by 4 bases and J by 0 bases, with 17 bases left in between. The CDR3 loop spans 17 amino acids. CDR1 and CDR2 (germline): SGHNT, YYREEE (reference sequence). CDR3 sequence: CASSQRFGPNSGNTIYF. In DNA, the CDR3 is TGTGCCAGCAGCCAGCGTTTCGGACCGAACTCTGGAAACACCATATATTTT.

This clone was seen more than once but under ten times. This chain links TRBV6-5 with TRBJ2-7, with D unresolved. Germline assignment: CDR1 MNHEY and CDR2 SVGAGI. This CDR3 has 12 residues. The germline V and J ends were trimmed by 6 bases and 7 bases, with 13 bases remaining between them. The CDR3 coding sequence is TGTGCCAGCAGCCTCGACCGGCTTGAGCAGTACTTC. Translated, it gives CASSLDRLEQYF.

The V gene is TRBV28, the J gene TRBJ2-5, with D perhaps matching TRBD1 (6 bases). This CDR3 comprises 13 residues. Deletions cut 7 bases from V and 9 bases from J, with 18 bases between. Germline assignment: CDR1 MDHEN and CDR2 SYDVKM. CDR3 region: CASTGQPPGAQYF. The CDR3 DNA sequence: TGTGCCAGCACGGGACAACCCCCCGGAGCCCAGTACTTC.

The rearrangement joins TRBV7-9 to TRBJ2-5; tentative D call: TRBD2 (7 bases). This CDR3 has 14 residues. The germline V gene encodes CDR1 SEHNR and CDR2 FQNEAQ (reference sequence). The V and J ends lost 2 bases and 14 bases respectively, with 21 bases between them. The CDR3 bases are TGTGCCAGCAGCTTACAGAGTCAAGGGGGGGCACCATACTTC. Its translation: CASSLQSQGGAPYF.